This record concerns one TCR beta chain sequence. No antigen is known for it. The primer mix had 60 Vbeta and 13 Jbeta primers. TCRdb's copy holds only in-frame clones and misses some; the assay was immunoSEQ multiplex PCR. The data contain 98,000 or so clones, around 73% of them seen just once; the ten biggest clones take up 1.5% to 2%. The donors were healthy bone marrow donors. The data derive from a study of cytomegalovirus exposure and HLA in healthy donors. Study summary: Earlier findings included roughly 100 million unique TCR beta sequences obtained from 150 million to 200 million T cells. Study-level results: The investigators catalogued some 150 TCR beta chains as cytomegalovirus-associated. Later analysis reportedly placed an Asian-associated ancestry cluster below the approximately 650-donor mean in N-insertions.

Between the trimmed V and J ends, which lost 4 bases and 12 bases, there was a span of 18 bases. Germline lookup yields CDR1 MNHNY and CDR2 SVGAGI (reference sequence). The CDR3 is 14 amino acids. Sequenced material: PBMCs. This TCR was sampled from a woman in her forties in good health and CMV-seronegative. The chain combines TRBV6-6 with TRBJ1-4, with D possibly TRBD1 on 6 matching bases. The CDR3 region has the DNA TGTGCCAGCAGTTTTCCACAGGGCTTGGGGGAACTGTTTTTT. Translation: CASSFPQGLGELFF.